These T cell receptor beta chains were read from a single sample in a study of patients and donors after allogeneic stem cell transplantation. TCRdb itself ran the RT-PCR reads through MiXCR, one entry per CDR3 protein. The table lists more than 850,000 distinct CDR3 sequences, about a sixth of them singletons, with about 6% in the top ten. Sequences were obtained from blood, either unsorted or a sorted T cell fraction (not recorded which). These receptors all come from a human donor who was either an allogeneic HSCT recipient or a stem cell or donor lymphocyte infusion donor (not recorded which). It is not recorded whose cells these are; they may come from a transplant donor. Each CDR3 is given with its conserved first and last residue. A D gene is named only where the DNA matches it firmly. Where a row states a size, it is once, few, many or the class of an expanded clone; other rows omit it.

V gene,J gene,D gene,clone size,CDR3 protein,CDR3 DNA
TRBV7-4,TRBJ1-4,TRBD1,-,CASSLAARGLTNEKLFF,TGTGCCAGCAGCTTAGCCGCCAGGGGGTTGACTAATGAAAAACTGTTTTTT
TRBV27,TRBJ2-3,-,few,CASSPLGATDTQYF,TGTGCCAGCAGTCCGTTGGGGGCCACAGATACGCAGTATTTT
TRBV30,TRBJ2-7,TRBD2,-,CAVLVAGAKYEQYF,TGTGCCGTCCTGGTAGCGGGAGCGAAATACGAGCAGTACTTC
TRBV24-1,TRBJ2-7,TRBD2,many,CATMGLAGSEQYF,TGTGCCACCATGGGACTAGCGGGATCCGAGCAGTACTTC
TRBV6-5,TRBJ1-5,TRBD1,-,CASSYSKGAGNQPQHF,TGTGCCAGCAGTTACTCGAAGGGGGCTGGCAATCAGCCCCAGCATTTT
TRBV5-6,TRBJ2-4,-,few,CASSPLLSPQNIQYF,TGTGCCAGCAGCCCACTACTTAGCCCCCAAAACATTCAGTACTTC
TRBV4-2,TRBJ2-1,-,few,CASSQVTRDQYNEQFF,TGTGCCAGCAGCCAAGTAACTAGGGACCAGTACAATGAGCAGTTCTTC
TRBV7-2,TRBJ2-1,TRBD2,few,CASSLVPSGRVDEQFF,TGTGCCAGCAGCTTAGTCCCTAGCGGGAGGGTGGATGAGCAGTTCTTC
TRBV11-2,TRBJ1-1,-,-,CASRGTSSLRGAFF,TGTGCCAGCAGAGGGACATCGAGCCTCAGGGGTGCTTTCTTT
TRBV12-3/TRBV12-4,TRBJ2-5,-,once,CASREGPGEETQYF,TGTGCCAGCAGAGAGGGCCCTGGGGAGGAGACCCAGTACTTC
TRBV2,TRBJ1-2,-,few,CASSVDPPGYTF,TGTGCCAGCAGCGTCGACCCCCCAGGCTACACCTTC
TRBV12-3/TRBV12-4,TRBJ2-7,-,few,CASILEPGMYEQYF,TGTGCCAGCATCCTCGAGCCAGGGATGTACGAGCAGTACTTC
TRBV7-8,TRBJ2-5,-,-,CASSLGTAAQETQYF,TGTGCCAGCAGCTTAGGGACAGCCGCCCAAGAGACCCAGTACTTC
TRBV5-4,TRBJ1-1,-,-,CASSSENGQEAFF,TGTGCCAGCAGCTCGGAGAATGGACAGGAAGCTTTCTTT
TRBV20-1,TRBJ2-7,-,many,CSANRGPEQYF,TGCAGTGCCAACCGGGGGCCCGAGCAGTACTTC
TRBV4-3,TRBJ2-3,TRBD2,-,CASSQDGRGTDTQYF,TGCGCCAGCAGCCAAGATGGGAGGGGCACAGATACGCAGTATTTT
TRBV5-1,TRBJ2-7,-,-,CASSPGVTGYYEQYF,TGCGCCAGCAGCCCGGGGGTGACAGGGTATTACGAGCAGTACTTC
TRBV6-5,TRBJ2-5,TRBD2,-,CASSYSGLAAQETQYF,TGTGCCAGCAGTTACTCAGGACTAGCAGCCCAAGAGACCCAGTACTTC
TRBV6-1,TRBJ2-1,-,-,CASSPLTGSPPFYNEQFF,TGTGCCAGCAGTCCCTTAACGGGCAGTCCCCCATTCTACAATGAGCAGTTCTTC
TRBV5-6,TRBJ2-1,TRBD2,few,CASSPTSGGPLFYNEQFF,TGTGCCAGCAGCCCGACTAGCGGGGGCCCACTATTCTACAATGAGCAGTTCTTC
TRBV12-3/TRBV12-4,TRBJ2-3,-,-,CASSLPGSPSTDTQYF,TGTGCCAGCAGTTTACCCGGCTCACCTAGCACAGATACGCAGTATTTT
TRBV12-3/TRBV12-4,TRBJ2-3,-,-,CASNRQSTDTQYF,TGTGCCAGCAACCGACAGAGCACAGATACGCAGTATTTT
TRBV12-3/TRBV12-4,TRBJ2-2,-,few,CASAYIAGTNTGELFF,TGTGCCAGCGCCTATATTGCGGGGACCAACACCGGGGAGCTGTTTTTT
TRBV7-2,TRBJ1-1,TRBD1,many,CASSPAGGMNTEAFF,TGTGCCAGCAGCCCTGCAGGGGGCATGAACACTGAAGCTTTCTTT
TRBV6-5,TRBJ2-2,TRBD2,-,CASSYYGGGNANTGELFF,TGTGCCAGCAGTTACTACGGCGGGGGGAACGCGAACACCGGGGAGCTGTTTTTT
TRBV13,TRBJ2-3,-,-,CASSLRHTQYF,TGTGCCAGCAGCTTAAGACATACGCAGTATTTT
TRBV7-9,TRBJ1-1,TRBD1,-,CASSLARQGTAFF,TGTGCCAGCAGCTTAGCGCGACAGGGCACAGCTTTCTTT
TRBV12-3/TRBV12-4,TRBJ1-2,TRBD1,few,CASSAGGQAKPYGYTF,TGTGCCAGCAGTGCGGGGGGACAGGCGAAGCCTTATGGCTACACCTTC
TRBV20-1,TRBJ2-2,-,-,CSARRGANTGELFF,TGCAGTGCTAGACGAGGGGCCAACACCGGGGAGCTGTTTTTT
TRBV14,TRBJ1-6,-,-,CASSQAGGRNSPLHF,TGTGCCAGCAGCCAGGCCGGTGGTCGGAATTCACCCCTCCACTTT
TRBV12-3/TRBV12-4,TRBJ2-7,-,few,CASSPAGTVSSYEQYF,TGTGCCAGCAGTCCAGCCGGGACGGTGAGCTCCTACGAGCAGTACTTC
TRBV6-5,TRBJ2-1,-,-,CASSFRRQRTSYNEQFF,TGTGCCAGCAGTTTTAGACGACAGCGAACCTCCTACAATGAGCAGTTCTTC
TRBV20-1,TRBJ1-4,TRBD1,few,CSAPRGTGGGKLFF,TGCAGTGCCCCAAGGGGGACAGGGGGGGGAAAACTGTTTTTT
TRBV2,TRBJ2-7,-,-,CASGPLRYEQYF,TGTGCCAGCGGTCCCCTTCGCTACGAGCAGTACTTC
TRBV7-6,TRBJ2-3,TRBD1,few,CASSRKGTGGLDTQYF,TGTGCCAGCAGCAGAAAAGGGACAGGGGGGTTAGATACGCAGTATTTT
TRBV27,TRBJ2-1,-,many,CASSLSSGTEQFF,TGTGCCAGCAGTTTATCGTCCGGGACTGAGCAGTTCTTC
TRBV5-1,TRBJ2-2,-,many,CASSVFGNTGELFF,TGCGCCAGCAGCGTATTTGGGAACACCGGGGAGCTGTTTTTT
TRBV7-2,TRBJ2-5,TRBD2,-,CASSSISMAGGETQYF,TGTGCCAGCAGCTCCATTTCAATGGCGGGGGGAGAGACCCAGTACTTC
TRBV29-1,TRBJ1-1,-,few,CSVESGLATEAFF,TGCAGCGTTGAGTCGGGGTTGGCCACTGAAGCTTTCTTT
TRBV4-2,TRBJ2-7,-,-,CASSQADGPGGYEQYF,TGTGCCAGCAGCCAAGCGGACGGACCCGGCGGGTACGAGCAGTACTTC
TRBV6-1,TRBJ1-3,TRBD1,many,CASSAAGTGTGNTIYF,TGTGCCAGCAGTGCCGCCGGGACAGGGACAGGAAACACCATATATTTT
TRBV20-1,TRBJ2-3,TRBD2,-,CSARGLAEGKDTQYF,TGCAGTGCTAGAGGACTAGCGGAGGGTAAAGATACGCAGTATTTT
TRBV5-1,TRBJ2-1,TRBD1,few,CASSRDRSTHEQFF,TGCGCCAGCAGCCGGGACAGGAGTACCCATGAGCAGTTCTTC
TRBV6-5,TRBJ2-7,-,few,CASSYSNTDPYEQYF,TGTGCCAGCAGTTACTCGAACACGGATCCCTACGAGCAGTACTTC
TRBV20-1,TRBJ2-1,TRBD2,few,CSAGRGLAGAGEQFF,TGCAGTGCTGGACGGGGACTAGCGGGGGCAGGTGAGCAGTTCTTC
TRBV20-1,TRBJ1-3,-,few,CSARRPDSGNTIYF,TGCAGTGCTAGACGGCCGGACTCTGGAAACACCATATATTTT
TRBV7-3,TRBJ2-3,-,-,CASSFFNRASTDTQYF,TGTGCCAGCAGCTTTTTTAATCGTGCTAGCACAGATACGCAGTATTTT
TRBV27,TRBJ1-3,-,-,CASSPDGGLSGNTIYF,TGTGCCAGCAGTCCGGACGGGGGCCTAAGCGGGAACACCATATATTTT
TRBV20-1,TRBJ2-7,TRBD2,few,CSARVPAGDLREQYF,TGCAGTGCTAGAGTCCCAGCGGGGGACCTTAGGGAGCAGTACTTC
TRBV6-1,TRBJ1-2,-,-,CASSEARLRPHGYTF,TGTGCCAGCAGTGAAGCACGGTTGCGCCCCCATGGCTACACCTTC
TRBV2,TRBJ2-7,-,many,CASSVTEQYF,TGTGCCAGCAGTGTGACAGAGCAGTACTTC
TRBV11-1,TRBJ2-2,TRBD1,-,CASSLATRTGINTGELFF,TGTGCCAGCAGCTTAGCGACCAGGACAGGAATAAACACCGGGGAGCTGTTTTTT